These T cell receptor beta chains were read from a single sample in a study of blood T cells in healthy people across ages. MiXCR, run by TCRdb on the 5' RACE reads, gives a single entry per CDR3 protein. The table shows around 1,900,000 distinct CDR3 sequences, with about two fifths occurring only once. Sequenced sample: blood. These receptors were collected from a human donor in good health. The CDR3 runs from the conserved cysteine through the conserved F or W. D genes are given only for firm matches. Clone size is given for some rows only: seen once, a few or many times, or a class if the clone is expanded.

J	V	size	D	DNA	CDR3
TRBJ1-5	TRBV15	-	-	TGTGCCACCAGCAGAGGGTTTGAGCGGCCCCAGCATTTT	CATSRGFERPQHF
TRBJ1-2	TRBV5-1	-	TRBD1	TGCGCCAGCAGCCCGGGACAGGGGGAAACCAGAGGGTATGGCTACACCTTC	CASSPGQGETRGYGYTF
TRBJ2-7	TRBV15	few	-	TGTGCCACCAGCAGAGAAGGGAACACCTACGAGCAGTACTTC	CATSREGNTYEQYF
TRBJ2-5	TRBV12-3/TRBV12-4	-	TRBD2	TGTGCCAGCAGCCAAGCCGGGGGGGGCGGGGAGACCCAGTACTTC	CASSQAGGGGETQYF
TRBJ2-7	TRBV6-2/TRBV6-3	-	TRBD1	TGTGCCAGCAGCCGAGCGGGACAGGGCTACGAGCAGTACTTC	CASSRAGQGYEQYF
TRBJ2-7	TRBV10-3	few	TRBD1	TGTGCCACCGAACCGGGACAGGACTGGGTCGAGCAGTACTTC	CATEPGQDWVEQYF
TRBJ2-5	TRBV25-1	few	TRBD1	TGTGCCAGCAGGCGGACAGGGGTAGTAGAGACCCAGTACTTC	CASRRTGVVETQYF
TRBJ2-1	TRBV12-3/TRBV12-4	-	-	TGTGCCAGCAGTTGGCAAAACAATGAGCAGTTCTTC	CASSWQNNEQFF
TRBJ1-4	TRBV10-3	-	-	TGTGCCATCAGTGCCTCGCTTGGAGAAAAACTGTTTTTT	CAISASLGEKLFF
TRBJ1-2	TRBV20-1	few	-	TGCAGTGCTCAACAGGACCGCTATGGCTACACCTTC	CSAQQDRYGYTF
TRBJ2-1	TRBV9	-	TRBD2	TGTGCCAGCAGCGAAACCAGGACTAGCACAAATGAGCAGTTCTTC	CASSETRTSTNEQFF
TRBJ2-1	TRBV5-1	-	-	TGCGCCAGCAGCTCTTTACTCCATCCGGAGCAGTTCTTC	CASSSLLHPEQFF
TRBJ2-3	TRBV7-3	-	-	TGTGCCAGCAGCCGCGAGAGATCTACAGATACGCAGTATTTT	CASSRERSTDTQYF
TRBJ2-7	TRBV20-1	-	-	TGCAGTGCTAGTGGCGGGGCGCGCTCCGGCGAGCAGTACTTC	CSASGGARSGEQYF
TRBJ2-5	TRBV6-6	-	TRBD1	TGTGCCAGCAGACGGACAGGGGGGGTCCAAGAGACCCAGTACTTC	CASRRTGGVQETQYF
TRBJ1-6	TRBV13	few	-	TGTGCCAGCAGCTCCGGTGTTAATTCACCCCTCCACTTT	CASSSGVNSPLHF
TRBJ2-4	TRBV5-1	-	-	TGCGCCAGCAGCCTACAGGCCAATGAGCAGTACTTC	CASSLQANEQYF
TRBJ2-2	TRBV6-6	-	TRBD2	TGTGCCAGCATCCTCGGGGGGGCGAACACCGGGGAGCTGTTTTTT	CASILGGANTGELFF
TRBJ2-2	TRBV29-1	few	-	TGCAGCGTTGAGCAGGGTGCCGGGGAGCTGTTTTTT	CSVEQGAGELFF
TRBJ2-1	TRBV12-3/TRBV12-4	-	TRBD2	TGTGCCAGCACCCCACTCCGGGGGGTCCCCAATGAGCAGTTCTTC	CASTPLRGVPNEQFF
TRBJ1-3	TRBV5-1	once	TRBD1	TGCGCCAGCAGCTTGGATCTGGCAGGGGGCGGAAACGCCATATATTTT	CASSLDLAGGGNAIYF
TRBJ1-1	TRBV11-1	-	-	TGTGCCAGCAGCCTCACCAGTTCGAACACTGAAGCTTTCTTT	CASSLTSSNTEAFF
TRBJ2-6	TRBV20-1	-	-	TGCAGTGCTAGAGGGGTCTCTGGGGCCAACGTCCGGACTTTC	CSARGVSGANVRTF
TRBJ1-5	TRBV28	-	TRBD1	TGTGCCAGCAGGGACCAGGGGGCCCGTCAGCCCCAGCATTTT	CASRDQGARQPQHF
TRBJ2-7	TRBV13	few	-	TGTGCCAGCAGCCTAAGGGACACGGGAAACGAGCAGTACTTC	CASSLRDTGNEQYF
TRBJ2-5	TRBV6-6	-	TRBD2	TGTGCCAGCAGTCCAATACCGATCGGGACTAGCTCTGAGACCCAGTACTTC	CASSPIPIGTSSETQYF
TRBJ2-1	TRBV20-1	-	TRBD2	TGCAGTGCGCCACCTAGCGGGGGGTTCTCCTACAATGAGCAGTTCTTC	CSAPPSGGFSYNEQFF
TRBJ2-3	TRBV7-2	once	TRBD2	TGTGCCAGCAGCCCGGGGACTAGCGGGGAAAAAGATACGCAGTATTTT	CASSPGTSGEKDTQYF
TRBJ2-6	TRBV6-1	few	TRBD1	TGTGCCAGCAGTCTGACAGGGGGGACCTCTGGGGCCAACGTCCTGACTTTC	CASSLTGGTSGANVLTF
TRBJ1-2	TRBV6-5	-	-	TGTGCCAGCACCTTAAGCCCCTATAACTATGGCTACACCTTC	CASTLSPYNYGYTF
TRBJ2-1	TRBV18	-	-	TGTGCCAGCTCACCCGTCGGGGGTCCTTCGAATGAGCAGTTCTTC	CASSPVGGPSNEQFF